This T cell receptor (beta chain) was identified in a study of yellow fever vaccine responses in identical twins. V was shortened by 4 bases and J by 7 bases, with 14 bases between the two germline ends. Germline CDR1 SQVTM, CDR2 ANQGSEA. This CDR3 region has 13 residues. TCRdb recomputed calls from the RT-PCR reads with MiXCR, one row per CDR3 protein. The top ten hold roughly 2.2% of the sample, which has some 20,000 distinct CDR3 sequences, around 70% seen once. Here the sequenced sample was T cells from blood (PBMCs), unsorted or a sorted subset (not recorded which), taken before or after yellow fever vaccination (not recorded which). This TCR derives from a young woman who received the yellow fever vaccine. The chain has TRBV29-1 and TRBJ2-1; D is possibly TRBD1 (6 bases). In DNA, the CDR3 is TGCAGCGTTGGAAACAGGGAGTGGAATGAGCAGTTCTTC. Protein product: CSVGNREWNEQFF.